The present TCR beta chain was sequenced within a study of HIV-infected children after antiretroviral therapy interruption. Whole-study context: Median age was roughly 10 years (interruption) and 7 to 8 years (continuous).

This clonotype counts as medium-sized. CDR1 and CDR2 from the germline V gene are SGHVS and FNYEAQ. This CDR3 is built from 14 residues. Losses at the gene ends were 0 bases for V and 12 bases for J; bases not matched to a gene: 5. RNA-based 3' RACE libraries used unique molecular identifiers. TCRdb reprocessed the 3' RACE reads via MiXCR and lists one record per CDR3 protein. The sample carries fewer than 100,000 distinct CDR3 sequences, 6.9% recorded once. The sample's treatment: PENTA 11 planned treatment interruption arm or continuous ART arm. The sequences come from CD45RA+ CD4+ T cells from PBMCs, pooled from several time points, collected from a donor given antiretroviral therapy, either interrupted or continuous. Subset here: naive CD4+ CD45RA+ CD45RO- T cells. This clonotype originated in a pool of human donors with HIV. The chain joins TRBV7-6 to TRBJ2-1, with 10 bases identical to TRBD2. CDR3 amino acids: CASSLAQRGGRQFF. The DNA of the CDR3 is TGTGCCAGCAGCTTAGCCCAGCGGGGGGGCCGGCAGTTCTTC. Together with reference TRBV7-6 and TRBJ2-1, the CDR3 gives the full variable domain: GAGVSQSPRYKVTKRGQDVALRCDPISGHVSLYWYRQALGQGPEFLTYFNYEAQQDKSGLPNDRFSAERPEGSISTLTIQRTEQRDSAMYRCASSLAQRGGRQFFGPGTRLTVL.